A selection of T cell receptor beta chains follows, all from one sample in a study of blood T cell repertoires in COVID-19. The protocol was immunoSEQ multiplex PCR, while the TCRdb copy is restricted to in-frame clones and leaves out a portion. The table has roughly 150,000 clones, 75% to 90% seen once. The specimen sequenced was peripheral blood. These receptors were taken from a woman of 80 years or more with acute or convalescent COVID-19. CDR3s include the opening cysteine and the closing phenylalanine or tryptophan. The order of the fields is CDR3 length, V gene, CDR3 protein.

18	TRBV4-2	CASSQRLAAGVLNNEQFF
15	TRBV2	CASRGGAAGNNEQFF
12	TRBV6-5	CASRHNPDGYTF
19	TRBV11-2	CASSLEAEPLVFSYNEQFF
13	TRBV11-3	CASSLGGNTEAFF
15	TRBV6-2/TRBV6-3	CASSQGLAGTDTQYF
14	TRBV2	CASTGTGSRNEQFF
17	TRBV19	CASSIVEMPTTNEKLFF
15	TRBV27	CASSQDRSLSYEQYF
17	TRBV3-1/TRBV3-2	CASSQGTESYYNSPLHF
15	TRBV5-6	CASRYGTGLANEQFF
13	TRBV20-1	CSASRFSQTEAFF
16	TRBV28	CASSLFGGLGNTEAFF
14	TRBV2	CASSRPGDSYEQYF
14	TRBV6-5	CASRRTGGVDTQYF
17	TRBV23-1	CASALRSRREDTDTQYF
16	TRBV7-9	CASSLHPRVYKYGYTF
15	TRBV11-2	CASRRPGLRGYEQYF
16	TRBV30	CAWNAPPGRSNSPLHF
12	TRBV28	CASLDRNYGYTF
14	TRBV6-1	CASSEGGDTYEQYF
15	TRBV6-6	CASSYSGTGTDTQYF
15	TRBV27	CASSPKPTTHYEQYF
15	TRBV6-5	CASSPIPDNTYEQYF
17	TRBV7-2	CASSEQSGRGVQQPQHF
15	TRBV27	CASRGGGDNWYGYTF
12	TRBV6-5	CASSYGGTEAFF